Below, 24 T cell receptor beta chains from the same sample are listed, as sequenced in a study of immune characterization of retroperitoneal liposarcoma. Each CDR3 protein gets one entry after TCRdb re-called the PCR reads with MiXCR. The sample has approximately 11,000 distinct CDR3 sequences, less than 40% seen once. The material sequenced was tumor tissue. Receptors originate from a female donor with retroperitoneal liposarcoma.

For this clonotype: A junction end diverges from the germline sequence, so it may reflect a read error. This rearrangement joins TRBV5-3 to TRBJ2-3; a weak D match, TRBD2 (6 bases). TRBV5-3 is an ORF for which the function is uncertain. This CDR3 comprises 15 residues. This chain's CDR3 is CASSSGGTYTDTQYF. In nucleotides, the CDR3 is TGTGCCAGCAGCTCTGGCGGGACCTACACAGATACGCAGTATTTT.

This clonotype was counted between two and nine times. The chain is built from TRBV6-1 and TRBJ2-5; TRBD2 might be the D (5 bases). The DNA end is more similar to TRBJ2-7, so the J call may be wrong. CDR1 and CDR2 from the germline V gene are MNHNS and SASEGT. The CDR3 consists of 16 residues. CDR3 bases: TGTGCCAGCAGTGCGGAGCGGCCGTGGTTCGACTACGAGCAGTACGTC. This encodes CASSAERPWFDYEQYV.

The chain joins TRBV11-3 to TRBJ2-1; 11 bases are a match to TRBD2. V was clipped by 0 bases and J by 10 bases; unmatched bases: 8. Per the germline V gene, CDR1 is SGHNT and CDR2 is YENEEA. The CDR3 is 16 amino acids. CDR3 bases: TGTGCCAGCAGCTTAGATGGGACTAGCGGCTCCTACGAGCAGTTCTTC. Translated, it gives CASSLDGTSGSYEQFF.

This chain joins TRBV11-1 and TRBJ2-1; D might be TRBD1 (5 bases). The CDR3 runs 15 residues. Germline V gene sequence: CDR1 SGHAT, CDR2 FQDESV (reference sequence). V dropped 1 base and J dropped 5 bases, with 12 bases sitting between them. CDR3 DNA sequence: TGTGCCAGCAGCTTAGAATTTGCAGGGAACAATGAGCAGTTCTTC. Translation gives CASSLEFAGNNEQFF.

This rearrangement joins TRBV12-3 or TRBV12-4 to TRBJ1-6, with 8 bases lining up with TRBD1. The CDR3 has 15 amino acids. The ends lost 6 bases at V and 5 bases at J; junction bases unmatched: 6. CDR3 sequence (DNA): TGTGCCAGCAGAATGGGACAGGTTGATAATTCACCCCTCCACTTT. This gives the protein CASRMGQVDNSPLHF.

This clonotype came up a few times. The chain is built from TRBV12-3 or TRBV12-4 and TRBJ2-1; D call uncertain. The V gene lost 4 bases and the J gene lost 8 bases, with 9 bases spanning the gap. The CDR3 is 12 residues long. The CDR3 protein is CASSSRRDEQFF. The CDR3 DNA follows: TGTGCCAGCAGTTCTCGAAGGGATGAGCAGTTCTTC.

This clonotype was counted many times. The chain employs TRBV6-1 and TRBJ2-1; D is possibly TRBD1 or TRBD2 (5 bases each). Germline CDR1 reads MNHNS; CDR2 reads SASEGT. V was shortened by 1 base and J by 10 bases, with 8 bases between the two germline ends. This CDR3 region has 12 residues. Written as DNA, the CDR3 is TGTGCCAGCAGTGAAGTAGGGGACGAGCAGTTCTTC. Its protein product is CASSEVGDEQFF.

This chain joins TRBV27 and TRBJ2-7; perhaps TRBD2 as D (6 bases). V was trimmed by 4 bases and J by 6 bases, leaving 10 bases between them. CDR3 size: 12 residues. CDR1 is MNHEY and CDR2 is SMNVEV in the germline V gene (reference sequence). The CDR3 protein is CASSSTRLEQYF. The CDR3 region has the DNA TGTGCCAGCAGTTCGACTAGACTCGAGCAGTACTTC.

CDR3 nucleotides: TGTGCCACCGGAGGACGGGTGAATCAGCCCCAGCATTTT. Protein product: CATGGRVNQPQHF. The chain carries TRBV6-2 or TRBV6-3 and TRBJ1-5, with D unresolved. The CDR3 totals 13 residues. Germline lookup yields CDR1 MNHEY and CDR2 SVGEGT. V was pared by 10 bases and J by 4 bases, with 14 bases between.

This clonotype has only a few counts. The chain couples TRBV12-3 or TRBV12-4 to TRBJ1-4; the match to TRBD1 covers 8 bases. CDR3 length: 15 residues. V trimming: 3 bases; J trimming: 3 bases; junction bases outside the gene matches: 3. The CDR3 DNA follows: TGTGCCAGCAGTTTGGGACAGGCACCTAATGAAAAACTGTTTTTT. Translated, it gives CASSLGQAPNEKLFF.

This chain uses TRBV12-3 or TRBV12-4 with TRBJ1-1; 7 bases line up with TRBD1. This CDR3 is built from 14 residues. The V segment lost 6 bases and the J segment 10 bases; nucleotides outside the gene matches: 14. The CDR3 DNA reads as TGTGCCAGCAGCCGAAGTACAGGGGAGAGGTTAGCTTTCTTT. Amino acid sequence: CASSRSTGERLAFF.

The J gene is TRBJ2-7, the V gene TRBV6-6; 9 positions agree with TRBD2. The germline CDR1 and CDR2 sequences are MNHNY and SVGAGI (reference sequence). With 4 bases clipped from V and 7 bases from J, the junction kept 8 bases outside the gene matches. This CDR3 contains 14 residues. CDR3 nucleotide sequence: TGTGCCAGCAGTTTCTATAGCGGGAGAGGGGAGCAGTACTTC. Translated: CASSFYSGRGEQYF.

This clonotype has only a few counts. The chain carries TRBV27 and TRBJ2-5; D not certain. V was shortened by 3 bases and J by 1 base, with 6 bases between the two germline ends. The length of the CDR3 is 13 residues. The germline gives CDR1 MNHEY, CDR2 SMNVEV (reference sequence). CDR3 protein: CASSFGIQETQYF. The CDR3 coding sequence is TGTGCCAGCAGTTTTGGGATCCAAGAGACCCAGTACTTC.

V usage is TRBV27 and J usage is TRBJ2-1; 11 bases agree with TRBD2. V trimming: 3 bases; J trimming: 4 bases; junction bases outside the gene matches: 5. Germline loops: CDR1 MNHEY, CDR2 SMNVEV (reference sequence). The CDR3 is 16 residues long. This chain's CDR3 is CASSLASGGLYNEQFF. CDR3 nucleotide sequence: TGTGCCAGCAGTTTGGCTAGCGGGGGGCTGTACAATGAGCAGTTCTTC.

This chain uses TRBV11-2 with TRBJ2-1; the D is unclear. The DNA end is a closer match to TRBJ2-7, so the J assignment may be wrong. Germline V gene sequence: CDR1 SGHAT, CDR2 FQNNGV. The CDR3 is 12 amino acids. The CDR3, as DNA: TGTGCCAGCAGCTCTGGGGTGGGGGAGCAGTACTTC. Translation gives CASSSGVGEQYF.

Judged by abundance, this clonotype is medium-sized. The rearrangement uses TRBV12-3 or TRBV12-4 and TRBJ2-1; 11 bases map to TRBD2. Near its end, the DNA agrees better with TRBJ2-7, so the J call may be wrong. The CDR3 contains 14 residues. The DNA for the CDR3 is TGTGCCAGCAGTCACCTAGCGGGGGGATATGAGCAGTACTTC. This translates into CASSHLAGGYEQYF.

The chain recombines TRBV12-3 or TRBV12-4 with TRBJ2-1; D not resolved. This CDR3 is built from 14 residues. Trimming cost V 3 bases and J 13 bases, with 19 bases left between them. The DNA for the CDR3 is TGTGCCAGCAGTTTGGGCTGGAACCGAGAGACCCAGTTCTTC. This sequence encodes CASSLGWNRETQFF.

This clonotype was counted between two and nine times. The genes are TRBV6-6 and TRBJ2-1; D is undetermined. The CDR3 has 12 residues. Germline assignment: CDR1 MNHNY and CDR2 SVGAGI (reference sequence). V was trimmed by 3 bases and J by 6 bases, leaving 6 bases between them. The CDR3 DNA is TGTGCCAGCAGTTATACGGTCAATGAGCAGTTCTTC. This gives the protein CASSYTVNEQFF.

This clonotype was counted many times. The junction shows a germline mismatch at one end, possibly a read error. The chain combines TRBV7-6 with TRBJ2-5; 8 bases are shared with TRBD2. CDR1 SGHVS and CDR2 FNYEAQ come from the germline V gene. The CDR3 extends over 14 amino acids. The CDR3 protein is CASSLEEVRGAQYF. CDR3 nucleotides: TGTGCTAGCAGCTTAGAGGAGGTGCGGGGGGCCCAGTACTTC. Full variable domain (outside the CDR3, taken from reference TRBV7-6 and TRBJ2-5): GAGVSQSPRYKVTKRGQDVALRCDPISGHVSLYWYRQALGQGPEFLTYFNYEAQQDKSGLPNDRFSAERPEGSISTLTIQRTEQRDSAMYRCASSLEEVRGAQYFGPGTRLLVL.

This clonotype appeared many times. V and J are TRBV6-1 and TRBJ1-5; D unclear. Trimming took 3 bases from V and 0 from J, leaving 15 bases between them. This CDR3 has 17 amino acids. From germline, CDR1 is MNHNS and CDR2 SASEGT. In nucleotides, the CDR3 is TGTGCCAGCAGTGACCATCGGGGTTCACTTAGCAATCAGCCCCAGCATTTT. This encodes CASSDHRGSLSNQPQHF.

This clonotype was observed at least ten times. The CDR3 sequence is CASPRTGQDTQYF. The CDR3 nucleotides are TGTGCCAGCCCAAGGACAGGGCAAGATACGCAGTATTTT. The rearrangement links TRBV6-1 to TRBJ2-3; 8 nucleotides line up with TRBD1. V dropped 8 bases and J dropped 5; count of bases not matched to a gene: 6. In germline, CDR1 is MNHNS, CDR2 SASEGT. This CDR3 spans 13 amino acids.

This rearrangement joins TRBV27 to TRBJ2-1; 16 positions agree with TRBD2. Judging by the DNA end, TRBJ2-5 fits better; the J call may be wrong. This CDR3 is built from 19 residues. Germline assignment: CDR1 MNHEY and CDR2 SMNVEV (reference sequence). DNA for the CDR3: TGTGCCAGCAGTTTATCGATTGGGACTAGCGGGAGGGCCCGGGAGACCCAGTACTTC. This encodes CASSLSIGTSGRARETQYF.

The V and J genes are TRBV10-1 and TRBJ2-5, with a possible D match to TRBD2 (5 bases). The germline CDR1 and CDR2 sequences are WNHNN and SYGVQD (reference sequence). This CDR3 spans 11 amino acids. Deletions cut 0 bases from V and 11 bases from J, with 7 bases between. Here the CDR3 DNA reads TGCGCCAGCAGTGAGTCGTGGGAGCAGTACTTC. It is translated as CASSESWEQYF.

V is TRBV7-8 and J is TRBJ1-1; D is possibly TRBD1 (6 bases). Germline CDR1 and CDR2: SGHVS and FQNEAQ. The V gene lost 5 bases and the J gene lost 1 base, with 17 bases spanning the gap. The CDR3 has 16 amino acids. The CDR3, as DNA: TGTGCCAGCAGCCTGCAACAGGGAAAACCGAACACTGAAGCTTTCTTT. It encodes CASSLQQGKPNTEAFF.